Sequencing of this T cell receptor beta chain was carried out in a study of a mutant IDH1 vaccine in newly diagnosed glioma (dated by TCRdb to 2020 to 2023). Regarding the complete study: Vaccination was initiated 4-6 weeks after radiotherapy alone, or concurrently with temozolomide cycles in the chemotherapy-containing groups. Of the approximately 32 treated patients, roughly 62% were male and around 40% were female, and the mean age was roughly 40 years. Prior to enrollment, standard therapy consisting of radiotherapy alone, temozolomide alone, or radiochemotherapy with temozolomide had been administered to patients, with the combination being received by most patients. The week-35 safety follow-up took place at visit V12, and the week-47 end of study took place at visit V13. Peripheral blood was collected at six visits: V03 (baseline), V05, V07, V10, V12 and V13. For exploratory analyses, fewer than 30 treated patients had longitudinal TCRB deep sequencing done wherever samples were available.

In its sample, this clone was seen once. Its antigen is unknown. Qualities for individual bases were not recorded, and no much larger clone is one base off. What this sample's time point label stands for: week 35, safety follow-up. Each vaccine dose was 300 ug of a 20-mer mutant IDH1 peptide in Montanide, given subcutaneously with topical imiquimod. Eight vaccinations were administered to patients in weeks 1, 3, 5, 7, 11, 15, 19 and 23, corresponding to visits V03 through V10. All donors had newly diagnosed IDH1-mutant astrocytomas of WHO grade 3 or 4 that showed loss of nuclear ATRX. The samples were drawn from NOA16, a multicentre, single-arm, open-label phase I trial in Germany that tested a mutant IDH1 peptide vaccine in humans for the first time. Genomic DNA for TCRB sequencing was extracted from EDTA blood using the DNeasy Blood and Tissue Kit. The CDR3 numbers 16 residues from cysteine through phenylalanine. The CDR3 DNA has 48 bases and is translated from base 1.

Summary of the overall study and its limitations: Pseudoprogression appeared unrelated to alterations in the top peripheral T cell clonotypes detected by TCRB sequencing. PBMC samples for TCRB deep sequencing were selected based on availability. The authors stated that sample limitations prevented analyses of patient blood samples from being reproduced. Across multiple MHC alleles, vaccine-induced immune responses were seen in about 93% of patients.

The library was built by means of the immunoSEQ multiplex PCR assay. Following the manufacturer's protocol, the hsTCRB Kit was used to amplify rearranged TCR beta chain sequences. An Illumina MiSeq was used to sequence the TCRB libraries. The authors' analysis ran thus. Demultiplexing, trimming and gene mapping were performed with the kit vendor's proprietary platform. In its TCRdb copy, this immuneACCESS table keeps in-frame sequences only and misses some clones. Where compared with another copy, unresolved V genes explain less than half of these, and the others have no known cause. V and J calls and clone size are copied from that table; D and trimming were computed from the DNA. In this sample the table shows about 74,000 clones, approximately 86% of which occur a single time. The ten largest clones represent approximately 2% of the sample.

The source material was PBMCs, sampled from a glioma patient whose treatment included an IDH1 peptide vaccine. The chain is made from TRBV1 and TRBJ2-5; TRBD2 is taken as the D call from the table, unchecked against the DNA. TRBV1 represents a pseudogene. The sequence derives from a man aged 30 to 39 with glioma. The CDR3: CTSSHPWRGVQETQYF. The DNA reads TGCACCAGCAGCCATCCTTGGCGGGGGGTCCAAGAGACCCAGTACTTC.